The T cell receptor beta chain under discussion was sequenced for a study of T-cell memory formation after mild COVID-19. Study-level background: Clustering of TCRs was largely donor specific.

5'RACE primed at constant segments yielded TCR alpha and TCR beta cDNA libraries bearing sample barcodes and UMIs. TCRdb reanalysed the 5' RACE reads using MiXCR and keeps one entry per CDR3 protein. This table holds 35,000 to 50,000 distinct CDR3 sequences, roughly 7% found once. CDR1 and CDR2 from the germline V gene are SGHNT and YYREEE (reference sequence). CDR3 length: 13 amino acids. V dropped 4 bases and J dropped 5 bases, with 13 bases sitting between them. Many counts were recorded for this clonotype. Sequenced: PBMCs or a T cell subset sorted from them (not recorded which). The TCR comes from an adult who had mild COVID-19 (a few samples of this study predate the infection). Cell type and time point are not known. The chain employs TRBV5-4 and TRBJ2-7; D unclear. The CDR3 sequence: CASSPSGRDEQYF. In nucleotides, the CDR3 is TGTGCCAGCAGCCCCTCTGGACGGGACGAGCAGTACTTC.